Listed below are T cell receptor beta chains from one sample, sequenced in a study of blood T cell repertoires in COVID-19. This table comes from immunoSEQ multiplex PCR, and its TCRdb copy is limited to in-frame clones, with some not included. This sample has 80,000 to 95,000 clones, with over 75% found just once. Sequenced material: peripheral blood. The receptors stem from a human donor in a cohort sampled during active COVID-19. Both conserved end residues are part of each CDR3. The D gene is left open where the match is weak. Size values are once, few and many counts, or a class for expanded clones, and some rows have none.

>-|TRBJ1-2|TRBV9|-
CASSVRDKNNYGYTF
TGTGCCAGCAGCGTGAGGGACAAAAATAACTATGGCTACACCTTC
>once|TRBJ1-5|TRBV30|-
CAWSKGIGNQPQHF
TGTGCCTGGAGTAAGGGGATAGGAAATCAGCCCCAGCATTTT
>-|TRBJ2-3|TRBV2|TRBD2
CASSPSSGVDTQYF
TGTGCCAGCAGTCCCAGTAGCGGGGTAGATACGCAGTATTTT
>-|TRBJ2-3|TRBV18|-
CASSPRGTDTQYF
TGTGCCAGCTCACCACGCGGCACAGATACGCAGTATTTT
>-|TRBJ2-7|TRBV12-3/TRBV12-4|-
CASSLFLYEQYF
TGTGCCAGCAGCCTATTCCTCTACGAGCAGTACTTC
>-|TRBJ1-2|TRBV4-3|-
CASSHPGGYGYTF
TGCGCCAGCAGCCACCCCGGGGGCTATGGCTACACCTTC
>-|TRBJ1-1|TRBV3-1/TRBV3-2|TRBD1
CASSQGTGNTEAFF
TGTGCCAGCAGCCAAGGGACAGGGAACACTGAAGCTTTCTTT
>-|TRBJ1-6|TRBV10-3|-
CAIRADENSPLHF
TGTGCCATCAGAGCGGACGAAAATTCACCCCTCCACTTT
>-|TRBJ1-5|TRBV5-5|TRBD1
CASSLVGGWSNQPQHF
TGTGCCAGCAGCTTGGTAGGGGGCTGGAGCAATCAGCCCCAGCATTTT
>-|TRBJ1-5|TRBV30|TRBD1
CAWSNPGQYNQPQHF
TGTGCCTGGAGTAACCCGGGACAGTACAATCAGCCCCAGCATTTT
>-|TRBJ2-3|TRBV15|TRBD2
CATSRPMASGFTDTQYF
TGTGCCACCAGCAGGCCAATGGCTAGCGGGTTCACAGATACGCAGTATTTT
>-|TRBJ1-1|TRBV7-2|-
CASSLREGGPLFF
TGTGCCAGCAGCTTACGGGAAGGCGGGCCACTTTTCTTT
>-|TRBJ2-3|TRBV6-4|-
CASSDSWQGTDTQYF
TGTGCCAGCAGTGACTCGTGGCAGGGGACAGATACGCAGTATTTT
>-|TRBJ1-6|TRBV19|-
CASSVGPSGSPLHF
TGTGCCAGTAGTGTGGGGCCTTCCGGATCACCCCTCCACTTT
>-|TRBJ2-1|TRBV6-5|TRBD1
CASSYPGTGSRFF
TGTGCCAGCAGTTACCCGGGGACAGGGTCGAGGTTCTTC
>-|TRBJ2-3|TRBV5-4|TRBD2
CASSPGGLAGADTQYF
TGTGCCAGCAGCCCGGGGGGACTAGCGGGGGCAGATACGCAGTATTTT
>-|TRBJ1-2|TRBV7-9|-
CASTIGQNNYGYTF
TGTGCCAGTACCATAGGACAGAATAACTATGGCTACACCTTC
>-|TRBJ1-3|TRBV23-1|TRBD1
CASSQPTGGKGNTIYF
TGCGCCAGCAGTCAACCGACAGGGGGCAAAGGAAACACCATATATTTT
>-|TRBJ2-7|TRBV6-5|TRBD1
CASGPGQGADEQYF
TGTGCCAGCGGGCCGGGACAGGGTGCCGACGAGCAGTACTTC
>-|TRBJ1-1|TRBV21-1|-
CASSPPRANTEAFF
TGTGCCAGCAGCCCCCCGCGGGCGAACACTGAAGCTTTCTTT
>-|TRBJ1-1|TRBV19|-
CASSIDSRLRNTEAFF
TGTGCCAGTAGTATAGACTCCCGACTGAGGAACACTGAAGCTTTCTTT
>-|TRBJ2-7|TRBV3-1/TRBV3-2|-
CASSFTRSEQYF
TGTGCCAGCAGTTTTACTAGGTCCGAGCAGTACTTC
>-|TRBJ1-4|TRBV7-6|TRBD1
CASSLRTGGAGEKLFF
TGTGCCAGCAGCTTAAGGACAGGGGGCGCGGGTGAAAAACTGTTTTTT
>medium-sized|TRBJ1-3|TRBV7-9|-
CASSPRDTGSGNTIYF
TGTGCCAGCAGCCCCCGGGACACTGGCTCTGGAAACACCATATATTTT
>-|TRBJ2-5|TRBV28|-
CASSSPSAPGETQYF
TGTGCCAGCAGTTCTCCCTCTGCGCCGGGGGAGACCCAGTACTTC
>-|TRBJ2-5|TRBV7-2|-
CASSLRRVQETQYF
TGTGCCAGCAGCTTAAGACGGGTCCAAGAGACCCAGTACTTC
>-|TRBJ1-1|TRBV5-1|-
CASGPGGAETEAFF
TGCGCCAGCGGCCCGGGGGGGGCGGAAACTGAAGCTTTCTTT
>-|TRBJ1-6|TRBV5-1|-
CASSLAGWSPLHF
TGCGCCAGCAGCTTGGCTGGCTGGTCACCCCTCCACTTT
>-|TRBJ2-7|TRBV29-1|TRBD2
CSARREGEQYF
TGCAGCGCTCGCCGGGAGGGCGAGCAGTACTTC
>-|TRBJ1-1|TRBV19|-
CASSPTVYTEAFF
TGTGCCAGTAGTCCGACAGTATACACTGAAGCTTTCTTT